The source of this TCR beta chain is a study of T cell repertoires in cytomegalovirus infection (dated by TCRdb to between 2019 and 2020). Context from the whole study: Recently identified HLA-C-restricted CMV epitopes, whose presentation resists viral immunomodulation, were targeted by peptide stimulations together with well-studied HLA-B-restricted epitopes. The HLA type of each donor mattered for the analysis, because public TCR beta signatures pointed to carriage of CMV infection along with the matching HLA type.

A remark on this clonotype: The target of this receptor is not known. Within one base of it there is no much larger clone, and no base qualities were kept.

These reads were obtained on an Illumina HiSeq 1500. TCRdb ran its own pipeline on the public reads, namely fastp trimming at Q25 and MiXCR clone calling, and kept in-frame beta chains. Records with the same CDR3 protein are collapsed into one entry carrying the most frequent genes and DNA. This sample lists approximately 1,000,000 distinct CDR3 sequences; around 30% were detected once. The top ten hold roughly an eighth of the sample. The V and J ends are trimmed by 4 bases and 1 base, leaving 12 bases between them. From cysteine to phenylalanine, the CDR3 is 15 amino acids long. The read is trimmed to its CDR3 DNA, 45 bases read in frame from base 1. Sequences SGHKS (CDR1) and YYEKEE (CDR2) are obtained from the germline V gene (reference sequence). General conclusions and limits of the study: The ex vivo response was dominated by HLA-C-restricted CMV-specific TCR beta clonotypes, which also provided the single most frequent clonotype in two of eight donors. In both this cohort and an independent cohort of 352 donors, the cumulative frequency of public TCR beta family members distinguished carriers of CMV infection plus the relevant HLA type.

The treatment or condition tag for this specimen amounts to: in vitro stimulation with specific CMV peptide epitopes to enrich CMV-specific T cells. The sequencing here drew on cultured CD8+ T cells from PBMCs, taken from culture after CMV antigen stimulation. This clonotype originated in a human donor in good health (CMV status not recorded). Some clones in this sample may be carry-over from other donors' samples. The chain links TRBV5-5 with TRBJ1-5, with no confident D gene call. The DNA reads TGTGCCAGCAGCCCCTCCTGGCAGAGCAATCAGCCCCAGCATTTT. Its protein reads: CASSPSWQSNQPQHF. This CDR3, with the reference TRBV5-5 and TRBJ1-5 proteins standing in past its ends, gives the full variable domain DAGVTQSPTHLIKTRGQQVTLRCSPISGHKSVSWYQQVLGQGPQFIFQYYEKEERGRGNFPDRFSARQFPNYSSELNVNALLLGDSALYLCASSPSWQSNQPQHFGDGTRLSIL.